This T cell receptor (beta chain) was retrieved from a study of T cells in women clearing cervical HPV infection. As for the study in general: Case blood drawn at lesion detection; control blood after infection cleared.

TCRdb's table, derived via immunoSEQ multiplex PCR, lists solely in-frame clones and lacks some. Listed are about 29,000 clones; 2.8% falls within the top ten. The specimen sequenced was blood buffy coat. This TCR derives from a woman between 18 and 70 years old with a cervical HPV16 infection that either progressed to CIN3+ or cleared (not recorded which).

The CDR3: CAWNGLAGDTQYF. Incomplete CDR3 DNA: TGTGCCTGGAACGGACTAGCTGGAGATACG. The chain combines TRBV30 with TRBJ2-3, with 8 bases aligning to TRBD2. The missing CDR3 end, 3 residues past where the read stops, is filled in from the germline J gene. CDR3 length: 13 amino acids. V shed 4 bases, J shed 5 bases, and the junction held 5 bases outside the gene matches. Germline V gene sequence: CDR1 GTSNPN, CDR2 SVGIG (reference sequence). Looking up the rest from reference TRBV30 and TRBJ2-3 gives the full variable domain: SQTIHQWPATLVQPVGSPLSLECTVEGTSNPNLYWYRQAAGRGLQLLFYSVGIGQISSEVPQNLSASRPQDRQFILSSKKLLLSDSGFYLCAWNGLAGDTQYFGPGTRLTVL.